This passage covers 16 T cell receptor beta chains from one sample sequenced in a study of T cell changes during pregnancy in multiple sclerosis. Data came from immunoSEQ multiplex PCR; TCRdb stores just in-frame clones and leaves some out. This sample has 90,000 to 130,000 clones, with about 94% found just once. The sample here was peripheral blood, taken in the third trimester of pregnancy. The source of these receptors is a female donor with multiple sclerosis, enrolled in a pregnancy study.

The chain joins TRBV2 to TRBJ2-2, with a tentative D call TRBD2 (6 bases). There are 14 residues in the CDR3. Trimming stripped 7 bases from V and 4 bases from J, with 13 bases between. The germline V gene has CDR1 SNHLY and CDR2 FYNNEI. The CDR3 here is CASIWDSSTGELFF. The CDR3 DNA reads as TGTGCCAGCATTTGGGACTCAAGCACCGGGGAGCTGTTTTTT.

The J gene is TRBJ1-1, the V gene TRBV27; D is uncertain. The CDR3 is 13 amino acids. V gave up 4 bases and J gave up 0 bases, with 6 bases separating them. Germline CDR1 and CDR2: MNHEY and SMNVEV (reference sequence). CDR3: CASSSTVNTEAFF. Here the CDR3 DNA reads TGTGCCAGCAGTTCAACAGTGAACACTGAAGCTTTCTTT.

This chain connects TRBV5-1 to TRBJ1-1; TRBD1 matches 7 bases. V shed 2 bases, J shed 3 bases, and the junction held 4 bases outside the gene matches. The CDR3 contains 14 residues. Germline CDR1 reads SGHRS; CDR2 reads YFSETQ. CDR3 sequence reads: CASSLTGAHTEAFF. The CDR3 DNA follows: TGCGCCAGCAGCTTAACAGGGGCTCACACTGAAGCTTTCTTT.

This clone occurred a few times. The J gene is TRBJ1-5, the V gene TRBV19; D may be TRBD1 (5 bases). Trimming pared 4 bases from V and 5 bases from J, leaving 9 bases between. Germline CDR1 and CDR2: LNHDA and SQIVND (reference sequence). The length of the CDR3 is 13 residues. This CDR3 is CASSSQGDQPQHF. CDR3 nucleotides: TGTGCCAGTAGTAGCCAGGGTGATCAGCCCCAGCATTTT.

The chain uses TRBV27 and TRBJ2-7; D possibly corresponds to TRBD1 (5 bases). Germline V gene data show CDR1 as MNHEY and CDR2 as SMNVEV (reference sequence). This CDR3 is built from 14 residues. V lost 2 bases and J 1 base, leaving 9 bases between the germline ends. The CDR3 DNA reads as TGTGCCAGCAGTTTAAGGGGATTTTCCTACGAGCAGTACTTC. The encoded protein is CASSLRGFSYEQYF.

This chain connects TRBV5-1 to TRBJ2-7, with 8 bases aligning to TRBD1. This CDR3 region has 15 residues. Per the germline V gene, CDR1 is SGHRS and CDR2 is YFSETQ. With V trimmed by 4 bases and J by 2 bases, 8 bases remained unmatched. CDR3 bases: TGCGCCAGCAGCAACCAGGGGGCAGTCGCCTACGAGCAGTACTTC. It specifies CASSNQGAVAYEQYF.

This clone showed up just once. The chain couples TRBV5-1 to TRBJ1-2; 10 bases are shared with TRBD1. V was clipped by 4 bases and J by 2 bases; unmatched bases: 11. CDR1 is SGHRS and CDR2 is YFSETQ in the germline V gene. This CDR3 spans 17 amino acids. CDR3: CASSNRDRGSFNYGYTF. In DNA, the CDR3 is TGCGCCAGCAGCAACCGGGACAGGGGATCTTTCAACTATGGCTACACCTTC.

The CDR3 loop is CASSLAGQGHYGYTF. The CDR3 DNA is TGCGCCAGCAGCTTAGCTGGACAGGGTCACTATGGCTACACCTTC. This chain connects TRBV5-1 to TRBJ1-2; 8 nucleotides match TRBD1. From germline, CDR1 is SGHRS and CDR2 YFSETQ. V shed 2 bases, J shed 3 bases, and the junction held 6 bases outside the gene matches. There are 15 residues in the CDR3.

The chain is built from TRBV9 and TRBJ1-1; 7 bases are a match to TRBD1. Per the germline V gene, CDR1 is SGDLS and CDR2 is YYNGEE. This CDR3 has 16 amino acids. Unmatched junction bases numbered 13, after V lost 4 bases and J lost 4 bases. The CDR3 reads CASSRAPSQGGTEAFF. The DNA of the CDR3 is TGTGCCAGCAGCCGAGCCCCCTCTCAGGGGGGCACTGAAGCTTTCTTT.

This chain uses TRBV6-1 with TRBJ2-7; a weak D match, TRBD1 (8 bases). V was pared by 7 bases and J by 4 bases, with 20 bases between. This CDR3 region has 15 residues. Germline V lookup: CDR1 MNHNS, CDR2 SASEGT. CDR3 residues: CASNLALQGGYEQYF. CDR3 nucleotide sequence: TGTGCCAGCAACCTAGCCCTACAGGGGGGGTACGAGCAGTACTTC.

V gene TRBV30 combines with J gene TRBJ1-2, with 7 bases identical to TRBD1. This CDR3 has 14 residues. With 2 bases clipped from V and 4 bases from J, the junction kept 7 bases outside the gene matches. CDR1 is GTSNPN, CDR2 SVGIG, per germline (reference sequence). In nucleotides, the CDR3 is TGTGCCTGGAGTCTTGGGACAGACGTCTATGGCTACACCTTC. Its translation is CAWSLGTDVYGYTF.

The chain has TRBV5-1 and TRBJ2-7; 8 bases are a match to TRBD1. The CDR3 totals 16 residues. Trimming cost V 0 bases and J 2 bases; bases outside gene matches: 7. In germline, CDR1 is SGHRS, CDR2 YFSETQ. The CDR3 is CASSLVDGTGAYEQYF. The CDR3 nucleotides read TGCGCCAGCAGCTTGGTGGACGGGACAGGAGCCTACGAGCAGTACTTC.

This clone was found a few times. The rearrangement links TRBV7-9 to TRBJ1-1, with D possibly being TRBD1 (5 bases). The CDR3 extends over 14 amino acids. Per germline, CDR1 SEHNR and CDR2 FQNEAQ (reference sequence). Trimming took off 5 bases at V and 4 bases at J, with 14 bases between the two ends. The CDR3 protein is CASSPQGWGTEAFF. The CDR3 DNA reads as TGTGCCAGCAGCCCGCAGGGATGGGGCACTGAAGCTTTCTTT.

The rearrangement uses TRBV6-5 and TRBJ1-3; D is unclear. Trimming pared 2 bases from V and 2 bases from J, leaving 7 bases between. From germline, CDR1 is MNHEY and CDR2 SVGAGI. This CDR3 is built from 14 residues. The chain's CDR3 is CASSYRETGNTIYF. The CDR3 DNA reads TGTGCCAGCAGTTACAGGGAGACTGGAAACACCATATATTTT.

In this sample, this clone turned up once. The chain links TRBV5-5 to TRBJ2-2, with TRBD1 identical over 10 bases. This CDR3 has 16 residues. V was clipped by 4 bases and J by 1 base; unmatched bases: 4. Germline assignment: CDR1 SGHKS and CDR2 YYEKEE (reference sequence). The CDR3 spells CASSARDRGNTGELFF. CDR3 bases: TGTGCCAGCAGCGCCCGGGACAGGGGGAACACCGGGGAGCTGTTTTTT.

J is TRBJ1-1 and V is TRBV11-3; the D gene is possibly TRBD1 (6 bases). Germline V gene data show CDR1 as SGHNT and CDR2 as YENEEA. The CDR3 consists of 14 residues. With 5 bases removed from V and 6 bases from J, the gap between germline ends came to 16 bases. The CDR3 spells CASSEQGVNAEAFF. CDR3 DNA: TGTGCCAGCAGCGAACAGGGAGTTAACGCTGAAGCTTTCTTT.